The 10 T cell receptor beta chains below come from one sample, sequenced in a study of cytomegalovirus exposure and HLA in healthy donors. PCR employed 60 Vbeta and 13 Jbeta primers. The method was immunoSEQ multiplex PCR; TCRdb's version includes in-frame clones alone and lacks a portion of them. The repertoire has 120,000 to 150,000 clones, around 65% of them found once; the top ten carry roughly 1.9%. Sequencing was done on a sample of PBMCs. These receptors were collected from a male donor in good health and CMV-seronegative.

This clone was found a few times. Other DNA sequences in the same sample also yield this CDR3. This chain links TRBV27 with TRBJ1-2, with D possibly being TRBD1 (6 bases). Germline V CDR1 and CDR2: MNHEY, SMNVEV (reference sequence). Trimming left V 2 bases short and J 4 bases short, with 8 bases between. The CDR3 loop spans 13 amino acids. CDR3 loop: CASSLNRAYGYTF. The CDR3 DNA sequence: TGTGCCAGCAGTTTAAACAGGGCCTATGGCTACACCTTC.

This clone was seen a few times. V and J are TRBV10-3 and TRBJ1-2, with D possibly matching TRBD1 (5 bases). Looked up from germline, CDR1 is ENHRY and CDR2 is SYGVKD. The germline V and J ends were trimmed by 0 bases and 0 bases, with 8 bases remaining between them. The CDR3 loop spans 15 amino acids. Written as DNA, the CDR3 is TGTGCCATCAGTGAGTCGAAGGGGACTAACTATGGCTACACCTTC. Translation: CAISESKGTNYGYTF.

V gene TRBV6-5 combines with J gene TRBJ1-2; 12 bases are shared with TRBD1. The CDR3 is 15 amino acids. V trimming: 5 bases; J trimming: 5 bases; junction bases outside the gene matches: 6. From germline, CDR1 is MNHEY and CDR2 SVGAGI. The CDR3 region has the DNA TGTGCCAGCAGTCCCCGGGACAGGGGGCGGTATGGCTACACCTTC. Translation gives CASSPRDRGRYGYTF.

The rearrangement links TRBV5-1 to TRBJ2-7, with 7 bases fitting TRBD2. There are 15 residues in the CDR3. The V gene end was trimmed by 4 bases and the J gene end by 4 bases; junction bases not matched to a gene: 11. CDR1 is SGHRS and CDR2 is YFSETQ in the germline V gene. This chain's CDR3 is CASSREASGVYEQYF. CDR3 sequence (DNA): TGCGCCAGCAGCCGCGAAGCTAGCGGCGTGTACGAGCAGTACTTC.

V is TRBV7-2 and J is TRBJ2-4; 13 bases align to TRBD2. CDR1 and CDR2 from the germline V gene are SGHTA and FQGNSA. J was trimmed by 0 bases and V by 5 bases; bases with no gene match: 7. This CDR3 has 18 residues. The CDR3, as DNA: TGTGCCAGCAGCCAACCGACTAGCGGGGGGCTAGCCAAAAACATTCAGTACTTC. This encodes CASSQPTSGGLAKNIQYF.

CDR3: CASSPFNRGQETQYF. CDR3 coding DNA: TGTGCCAGCTCACCATTCAACAGGGGACAGGAGACCCAGTACTTC. This chain uses TRBV18 with TRBJ2-5, with TRBD1 identical over 7 bases. Trimming removed 2 bases from V and 5 bases from J; junction bases left unmatched: 8. Looked up from germline, CDR1 is KGHSH and CDR2 is LQKENI. The length of the CDR3 is 15 residues. The full variable domain, with the rest looked up from reference TRBV18 and TRBJ2-5, is NAGVMQNPRHLVRRRGQEARLRCSPMKGHSHVYWYRQLPEEGLKFMVYLQKENIIDESGMPKERFSAEFPKEGPSILRIQQVVRGDSAAYFCASSPFNRGQETQYFGPGTRLLVL.

The chain is built from TRBV9 and TRBJ1-3, with 7 nucleotides matching TRBD1. This CDR3 is 15 amino acids long. Unmatched junction bases numbered 7, after V lost 3 bases and J lost 4 bases. Germline CDR1 is SGDLS and CDR2 is YYNGEE. In DNA form, the CDR3 reads TGTGCCAGCAGCGAACGTCCGGGACAGGGAAACACCATATATTTT. Translated, it gives CASSERPGQGNTIYF.

The J gene is TRBJ2-1, the V gene TRBV10-3; 7 bases match TRBD1. Losses at the gene ends were 8 bases for V and 6 bases for J; bases not matched to a gene: 13. There are 15 residues in the CDR3. The germline CDR1 and CDR2 sequences are ENHRY and SYGVKD. The CDR3 loop reads CAIAEKDRLGNEQFF. The CDR3, as DNA: TGTGCCATCGCCGAGAAGGACAGGCTAGGCAATGAGCAGTTCTTC.

The V call is TRBV27, the J call TRBJ2-7, with D perhaps TRBD2 (6 bases). The CDR3 sequence is 13 residues long. V was trimmed by 6 bases and J by 4 bases, leaving 13 bases between them. Germline CDR1 reads MNHEY; CDR2 reads SMNVEV (reference sequence). The chain's CDR3 is CASSRETGYEQYF. The CDR3 DNA reads as TGTGCCAGCAGCCGGGAGACGGGTTACGAGCAGTACTTC.

The chain uses TRBV6-5 and TRBJ2-1; D is ambiguous. The germline CDR1 and CDR2 sequences are MNHEY and SVGAGI. V was pared by 5 bases and J by 6 bases, with 11 bases between. The CDR3 extends over 13 amino acids. CDR3 in DNA: TGTGCCAGCAGTCTTGATCCCGGCAATGAGCAGTTCTTC. Translation: CASSLDPGNEQFF.